Detailed here is one T cell receptor (beta chain). Its target is not known. Only in-frame clones appear in the TCRdb table, and some are missing; sequencing was by immunoSEQ multiplex PCR. The table records roughly 100,000 clones, approximately 88% of them present only once. This CDR3 has 11 amino acids. Per germline, CDR1 SEHNR and CDR2 FQNEAQ (reference sequence). V was cut by 5 bases and J by 4 bases, with 5 bases left in between. This specimen belongs to a study of T cell responses to AZD1222 COVID-19 vaccine. Study details: It was second doses at about 4 or about 12 weeks that were pooled. Study conclusions and caveats: Most donors were white British and more were female, and clonal diversity was possibly underestimated.

Here the sequenced sample was peripheral blood, taken on day 0 of AZD1222 vaccination. The chain links TRBV7-9 to TRBJ1-1, with D unresolved. The sequence was obtained from an adult in good health. This CDR3 reads CASSPSTEAFF. The CDR3 DNA is TGTGCCAGCAGCCCTTCCACTGAAGCTTTCTTT.